These 21 T cell receptor beta chains share one sample of origin, sequenced in a study of cytomegalovirus exposure and HLA in healthy donors. The repertoire was sequenced with immunoSEQ multiplex PCR; TCRdb's copy has only in-frame clones and lacks some. The sample records some 330,000 clones, about nine tenths being singletons. The specimen sequenced was PBMCs. Receptors were obtained from a woman aged 18-29 years in good health and CMV-seronegative.

The genes are TRBV5-4 and TRBJ1-1, with no clear D. CDR3 length: 15 amino acids. Germline V CDR1 and CDR2: SGHNT, YYREEE (reference sequence). Trimming took off 1 base at V and 0 bases at J, with 10 bases between the two ends. CDR3 sequence: CASSLFAGLNTEAFF. As DNA, the CDR3 is TGTGCCAGCAGCTTGTTTGCAGGCTTGAACACTGAAGCTTTCTTT.

The rearrangement uses TRBV27 and TRBJ2-7; 11 bases are a match to TRBD2. Germline assignment: CDR1 MNHEY and CDR2 SMNVEV (reference sequence). CDR3 length equals 16 residues. The V and J ends lost 5 bases and 3 bases, in that order; junction bases with no gene match: 9. CDR3 protein: CASSAILAGGGYEQYF. CDR3 coding DNA: TGTGCCAGCAGTGCGATTCTAGCGGGAGGAGGCTACGAGCAGTACTTC.

The chain couples TRBV18 to TRBJ2-1; 7 positions agree with TRBD2. The CDR3 loop spans 15 amino acids. Germline V CDR1 and CDR2: KGHSH, LQKENI. The V gene end was trimmed by 2 bases and the J gene end by 8 bases; junction bases not matched to a gene: 9. Here the CDR3 reads CASSPITGGGDEQFF. The CDR3 nucleotides are TGTGCCAGCTCACCAATAACGGGAGGTGGCGATGAGCAGTTCTTC.

J is TRBJ2-5 and V is TRBV2; a possible D gene is TRBD2 (8 bases). Looked up from germline, CDR1 is SNHLY and CDR2 is FYNNEI. The CDR3 has 16 amino acids. The V and J ends lost 9 bases and 4 bases respectively, with 24 bases between them. CDR3: CASSGEGAQPLETQYF. In DNA form, the CDR3 reads TGTGCCAGTAGCGGGGAGGGGGCGCAACCCCTAGAGACCCAGTACTTC.

The chain carries TRBV5-6 and TRBJ2-2; no definite D call. The V gene's germline CDR1 is SGHDT and CDR2 YYEEEE. There are 15 residues in the CDR3. The V end was cut by 1 base, the J end by 6 bases, with 13 bases between. The CDR3, as DNA: TGTGCCAGCAGCTTGTTCTCCTCCGAGGCCGGGGAGCTGTTTTTT. Amino acids: CASSLFSSEAGELFF.

Comment on this clone: Within the sample, other DNA sequences also encode this same CDR3. The J gene is TRBJ1-4, the V gene TRBV29-1; 10 bases map to TRBD1. Germline V gene sequence: CDR1 SQVTM, CDR2 ANQGSEA. The CDR3 sequence is 13 residues long. The trim removed 5 bases at V and 8 bases at J, leaving 5 bases unmatched. This chain's CDR3 is CSVRQGADEKLFF. Here the CDR3 DNA reads TGCAGCGTTAGACAGGGGGCGGACGAAAAACTGTTTTTT.

The V and J genes are TRBV5-1 and TRBJ2-2; tentative D call: TRBD2 (6 bases). CDR3 size: 16 residues. Between the trimmed V and J ends, which lost 0 bases and 0 bases, there was a span of 9 bases. The germline CDR1 and CDR2 sequences are SGHRS and YFSETQ. The DNA for the CDR3 is TGCGCCAGCAGCTTGGTGGGGGGTACGAACACCGGGGAGCTGTTTTTT. Its translation is CASSLVGGTNTGELFF.

The rearrangement links TRBV6-1 to TRBJ2-7, with a possible D match to TRBD1 (6 bases). The CDR3 loop spans 13 amino acids. Trimming pared 8 bases from V and 5 bases from J, leaving 16 bases between. Germline V gene lookup returns CDR1 MNHNS and CDR2 SASEGT. The CDR3: CASAPRPGDEQYF. CDR3 coding DNA: TGTGCCAGCGCTCCCCGTCCAGGGGACGAGCAGTACTTC.

The chain carries TRBV6-1 and TRBJ2-1; possible D gene TRBD2, 5 bases. Trimming removed 3 bases at V and 0 bases at J, with 9 bases between. Germline V gene data show CDR1 as MNHNS and CDR2 as SASEGT. The CDR3 is made up of 15 amino acids. DNA of the CDR3: TGTGCCAGCAGTGAGAAGCGGAGCTCCTACAATGAGCAGTTCTTC. It is translated as CASSEKRSSYNEQFF.

The V gene is TRBV7-8, the J gene TRBJ1-5, with a tentative D call TRBD1 (6 bases). This CDR3 region has 17 residues. Germline CDR1 SGHVS, CDR2 FQNEAQ. V lost 5 bases and J 0 bases, leaving 17 bases between the germline ends. Here the CDR3 DNA reads TGTGCCAGCAGCCTACAGAGGGGACAACATAGCAATCAGCCCCAGCATTTT. Translating gives CASSLQRGQHSNQPQHF.

The rearrangement links TRBV6-5 to TRBJ1-2; maybe TRBD1 (5 bases). V dropped 0 bases and J dropped 3 bases, with 14 bases sitting between them. Germline loops: CDR1 MNHEY, CDR2 SVGAGI. The CDR3 covers 16 residues. In DNA form, the CDR3 reads TGTGCCAGCAGTTACTCGAGCTATCAGGGTGACTATGGCTACACCTTC. Amino acid sequence: CASSYSSYQGDYGYTF.

The rearrangement joins TRBV5-6 to TRBJ2-6; 8 bases are a match to TRBD1. Germline values: CDR1 SGHDT, CDR2 YYEEEE. The CDR3 length is 16 residues. V gave up 3 bases and J gave up 0 bases; unmatched junction bases: 2. CDR3 nucleotides: TGTGCCAGCAGCTGGACAGGGATCTCTGGGGCCAACGTCCTGACTTTC. It codes for CASSWTGISGANVLTF.

The chain links TRBV7-2 to TRBJ2-2; 10 bases match TRBD2. The CDR3 extends over 16 amino acids. From germline, CDR1 is SGHTA and CDR2 FQGNSA. With V trimmed by 3 bases and J by 4 bases, 5 bases remained unmatched. The CDR3 DNA follows: TGTGCCAGCAGCTTTGGTGGACTAGCGGTCACCGGGGAGCTGTTTTTT. It specifies CASSFGGLAVTGELFF.

The genes are TRBV28 and TRBJ1-2; unclear D gene. This CDR3 region has 12 residues. From germline, CDR1 is MDHEN and CDR2 SYDVKM. Deletions cut 3 bases from V and 2 bases from J, with 4 bases between. The CDR3 DNA sequence: TGTGCCAGCAGTTTGGCCAACTATGGCTACACCTTC. The encoded protein is CASSLANYGYTF.

The chain uses TRBV6-1 and TRBJ1-4; 7 bases align to TRBD1. The CDR3 runs 13 residues. Germline CDR1 reads MNHNS; CDR2 reads SASEGT. V was pared by 8 bases and J by 6 bases, with 6 bases of the junction left unmatched. The CDR3 DNA reads TGTGCCAGCTGGTCAGGGGGTGATGAAAAACTGTTTTTT. Translation: CASWSGGDEKLFF.

The rearrangement uses TRBV7-6 and TRBJ2-7, with a tentative D call TRBD1 (6 bases). The V and J ends lost 5 bases and 7 bases respectively, with 18 bases between them. This CDR3 has 14 residues. Germline assignment: CDR1 SGHVS and CDR2 FNYEAQ. Here the CDR3 reads CASSRGRGLVEQYF. The CDR3 DNA reads as TGTGCCAGCAGCCGGGGCAGGGGCCTAGTGGAGCAGTACTTC.

The chain carries TRBV5-8 and TRBJ2-7; tentatively, D is TRBD1 (6 bases). This CDR3 is 14 amino acids long. Germline CDR1 and CDR2: SGHTS and YDEGEE. V shed 3 bases and J shed 4 bases, with 14 bases lying between them. The CDR3 is CASSWAGVGYEQYF. The CDR3 DNA follows: TGTGCCAGCAGCTGGGCAGGGGTGGGGTACGAGCAGTACTTC. Supplemented by reference TRBV5-8 and TRBJ2-7, the full variable domain reads EAGVTQSPTHLIKTRGQQATLRCSPISGHTSVYWYQQALGLGLQFLLWYDEGEERNRGNFPPRFSGRQFPNYSSELNVNALELEDSALYLCASSWAGVGYEQYFGPGTRLTVT.

The gene calls are TRBV6-5 and TRBJ2-5, with 8 bases identical to TRBD1. Trimming at V came to 5 bases and at J to 4 bases, leaving 6 bases not matched to a gene. This CDR3 spans 14 amino acids. Per the germline V gene, CDR1 is MNHEY and CDR2 is SVGAGI. The CDR3 loop reads CASSPGTGIETQYF. CDR3 coding DNA: TGTGCCAGCAGTCCCGGGACAGGTATAGAGACCCAGTACTTC.

The rearrangement uses TRBV5-4 and TRBJ2-1; D may be TRBD1 (6 bases). V lost 4 bases to trimming and J lost 6 bases, with 14 bases between them. The length of the CDR3 is 14 residues. Germline CDR1 reads SGHNT; CDR2 reads YYREEE (reference sequence). CDR3 region: CASSNRVGVNEQFF. CDR3 DNA sequence: TGTGCCAGCAGCAACAGGGTGGGGGTCAATGAGCAGTTCTTC.

The V gene is TRBV27, the J gene TRBJ2-5, with D maybe TRBD1 (5 bases). Germline V lookup: CDR1 MNHEY, CDR2 SMNVEV (reference sequence). CDR3 length: 12 amino acids. Trimming pared 6 bases from V and 5 bases from J, leaving 10 bases between. CDR3 protein: CASRGPRETQYF. For the CDR3, the DNA is TGTGCCAGCAGGGGGCCGAGGGAGACCCAGTACTTC.

The rearrangement joins TRBV13 to TRBJ2-7, with no clear D. This CDR3 is built from 15 residues. V shed 3 bases and J shed 2 bases, with 14 bases lying between them. Germline CDR1 is PRHDT and CDR2 is FYEKMQ (reference sequence). The CDR3, as DNA: TGTGCCAGCAGCTTCTCCCACGGCGGAACCTACGAGCAGTACTTC. It translates to CASSFSHGGTYEQYF.